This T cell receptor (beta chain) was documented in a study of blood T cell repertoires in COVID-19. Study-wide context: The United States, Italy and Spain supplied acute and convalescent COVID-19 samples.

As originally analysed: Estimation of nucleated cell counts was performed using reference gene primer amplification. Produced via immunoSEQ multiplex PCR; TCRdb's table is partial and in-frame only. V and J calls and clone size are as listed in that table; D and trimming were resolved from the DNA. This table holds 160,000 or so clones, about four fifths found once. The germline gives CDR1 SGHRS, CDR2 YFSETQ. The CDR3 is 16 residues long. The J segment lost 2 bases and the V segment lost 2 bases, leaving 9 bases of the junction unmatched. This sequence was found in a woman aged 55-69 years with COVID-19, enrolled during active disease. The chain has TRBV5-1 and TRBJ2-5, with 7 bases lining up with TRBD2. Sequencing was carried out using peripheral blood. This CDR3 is CASSFPGAGPQETQYF. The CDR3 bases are TGCGCCAGCAGCTTCCCAGGAGCGGGGCCGCAAGAGACCCAGTACTTC. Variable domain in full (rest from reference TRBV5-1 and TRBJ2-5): KAGVTQTPRYLIKTRGQQVTLSCSPISGHRSVSWYQQTPGQGLQFLFEYFSETQRNKGNFPGRFSGRQFSNSRSEMNVSTLELGDSALYLCASSFPGAGPQETQYFGPGTRLLVL.